This TCR beta chain was retrieved from a study of T cell clonality in common variable immunodeficiency. The length of the CDR3 is 15 residues. V was pared by 6 bases and J by 5 bases, with 22 bases between. Per germline, CDR1 DFQATT and CDR2 SNEGSKA (reference sequence). Both groups were predominantly of Caucasian heritage. Sequenced by immunoSEQ multiplex PCR; TCRdb stores in-frame clones only, minus some. The table lists around 34,000 clones, no singletons, with 2.5% to 3.5% in the top ten. This clone has a count of ten or more. The read terminates 3 residues ahead of where the CDR3 ends, so the germline J gene completes it.

Sequencing was carried out using peripheral blood mononuclear cells. The receptor was isolated from a person aged 18 to 70 in good health. The chain joins TRBV20-1 to TRBJ2-5, with D possibly TRBD2 on 6 matching bases. CDR3 DNA, as far as it was read: TGCAGTGCGAGAAGACTGGAGGGGATGGGTGAGACC. This encodes CSARRLEGMGET. The full CDR3 reads CSARRLEGMGETQYF.